These 8 T cell receptor beta chains were sequenced from one sample in a study of cytomegalovirus exposure and HLA in healthy donors. The study ran its PCR with 60 Vbeta and 13 Jbeta primers. Clones were sequenced by immunoSEQ multiplex PCR, and TCRdb holds only the in-frame ones, with some missing. In the table there are some 210,000 clones, 60% to 80% of which are singletons. Sequenced: PBMCs. These receptors originate from a male donor in good health and CMV-seronegative.

J is TRBJ2-5 and V is TRBV4-1; D not resolved. The J call is uncertain, as TRBJ2-7 better fits the DNA end. Germline V lookup: CDR1 MGHRA, CDR2 YSYEKL. This CDR3 has 12 amino acids. CDR3 sequence reads: CASSQDPPEQYF. CDR3 DNA: TGCGCCAGCAGCCAAGATCCGCCCGAGCAGTACTTC.

The chain employs TRBV5-1 and TRBJ2-3; TRBD2 matches 7 bases. The CDR3 length is 16 residues. CDR1 is SGHRS and CDR2 is YFSETQ in the germline V gene. V dropped 5 bases and J dropped 0; count of bases not matched to a gene: 9. The CDR3 DNA reads TGCGCCAGCAGGGTTAGCGGGCGCGGAAGCACAGATACGCAGTATTTT. Its protein product is CASRVSGRGSTDTQYF.

A few counts support this clone. At one end, the junction sequence differs from germline, possibly due to a read error. The chain joins TRBV7-9 to TRBJ2-7, with D maybe TRBD2 (5 bases). CDR3 length equals 12 residues. CDR1 and CDR2 (germline): SEHNR, FQNEAQ (reference sequence). The CDR3 loop reads CSSSLGSGEQYF. The CDR3 DNA is TGTTCCAGCAGCTTAGGGTCGGGAGAGCAGTACTTC.

This sequence joins TRBV2 and TRBJ2-4; D remains ambiguous. The germline CDR1 and CDR2 sequences are SNHLY and FYNNEI. Trimming shortened V by 4 bases and J by 0 bases, and 7 bases separated the two germline ends. CDR3 size: 14 residues. CDR3 residues: CASSGSAAKNIQYF. The CDR3 bases are TGTGCCAGCAGTGGGAGCGCAGCCAAAAACATTCAGTACTTC.

The chain carries TRBV13 and TRBJ2-7, with 9 nucleotides matching TRBD1. The CDR3 consists of 13 residues. V lost 6 bases to trimming and J lost 4 bases; unmatched junction nucleotides: 4. CDR1 PRHDT and CDR2 FYEKMQ come from the germline V gene (reference sequence). The CDR3 spells CASSNGQGYEQYF. The CDR3 coding sequence is TGTGCCAGCAGTAACGGACAGGGGTACGAGCAGTACTTC.

The rearrangement uses TRBV5-4 and TRBJ1-3; TRBD1 aligns across 7 bases. CDR1 is SGHNT and CDR2 is YYREEE in the germline V gene (reference sequence). V shed 0 bases and J 3 bases; nucleotides not matched to a gene: 3. The CDR3 length is 15 residues. The CDR3 loop reads CASSLAQGFGNTIYF. The CDR3 nucleotides read TGTGCCAGCAGCTTGGCACAGGGGTTTGGAAACACCATATATTTT.

This clone was found a few times. The chain combines TRBV23-1 with TRBJ2-6; no firm D call. TRBV23-1 is an open reading frame whose function is uncertain. The length of the CDR3 is 14 residues. V shed 0 bases and J shed 3 bases, with 3 bases lying between them. The CDR3 DNA reads as TGCGCCAGCAGTCAATCCAGTGGGGCCAACGTCCTGACTTTC. Its protein is CASSQSSGANVLTF.

This clone occurred once. The chain carries TRBV5-6 and TRBJ1-2; perhaps TRBD1 as D (5 bases). Trimming stripped 4 bases from V and 0 bases from J, with 16 bases between. The V gene's germline CDR1 is SGHDT and CDR2 YYEEEE. This CDR3 is 16 amino acids long. The CDR3 coding sequence is TGTGCCAGCAGCCATAGCGCGGGGGGGGCTAACTATGGCTACACCTTC. Protein product: CASSHSAGGANYGYTF.